This T cell receptor (beta chain) was recorded in a study of cytomegalovirus exposure and HLA in healthy donors. This clone was counted between two and nine times. Antigen: not known. PCR employed 60 Vbeta and 13 Jbeta primers. TCRdb's copy holds only in-frame clones and misses some; the assay was immunoSEQ multiplex PCR. The table has about 90,000 clones, roughly 78% seen once. Study results and limitations: After further analysis at a later stage, roughly 15,000 TCR beta sequences were associated with HLA alleles at 0.05 false discovery rate.

The CDR3 length is 15 residues. From germline, CDR1 is MNHEY and CDR2 SVGAGI. J lost 8 bases, V lost 0 bases, and 5 bases had no gene match. This clonotype was sampled from a woman aged 40 to 50 in good health and CMV-seropositive. This sequence joins TRBV6-5 and TRBJ2-1, with TRBD1 identical over 9 bases. Sequencing was done on a sample of PBMCs. The CDR3 DNA follows: TGTGCCAGCAGTTACTCGGGACAGGGATTCGATGAGCAGTTCTTC. This encodes CASSYSGQGFDEQFF.